A selection of T cell receptor beta chains follows, all from one sample in a study of cytomegalovirus exposure and HLA in healthy donors. The table came from immunoSEQ multiplex PCR; TCRdb's copy has only in-frame clones and leaves some out. Listed are about 110,000 clones; about 0.59% falls within the top ten. Sequencing was carried out using PBMCs. The receptors here all came from a man aged 45 to 65 in good health and CMV-seronegative. Each CDR3 is given with its conserved first and last residue. The D gene is left open where the match is weak.

CDR3nt	CDR3aa	d_gene	v_gene	j_gene
TGTGCCAGCTCACCTGACAGGGCCTATGGGACTGAAGCTTTCTTT	CASSPDRAYGTEAFF	TRBD1	TRBV18	TRBJ1-1
TGTGCCAGCAGTTACTCTCTGGGACAGAAAGAGACCCAGTACTTC	CASSYSLGQKETQYF	TRBD1	TRBV6-5	TRBJ2-5
TGTGCCAGTAGTCCGACAGGGGGCCCCTACGAGCAGTACTTC	CASSPTGGPYEQYF	TRBD1	TRBV19	TRBJ2-7
TGTGCCAGCAACCAGTGGACAGGGAGAGAGACCCAGTACTTC	CASNQWTGRETQYF	TRBD1	TRBV7-9	TRBJ2-5
TGTGCCAGCAGGGCCCCGGGGGGCGGGGAGACCCAGTACTTC	CASRAPGGGETQYF	-	TRBV6-5	TRBJ2-5
TGTGCCAGCAGACCAAGGACAGGGGGCACTGAAGCTTTCTTT	CASRPRTGGTEAFF	TRBD1	TRBV28	TRBJ1-1
TGTGCCAGCAGTGACGCCCTGGGGAGGGATACGCAGTATTTT	CASSDALGRDTQYF	-	TRBV2	TRBJ2-3
TGTGCCAGCAGCTTAGTCTCAGGGAACACTGAAGCTTTCTTT	CASSLVSGNTEAFF	-	TRBV7-2	TRBJ1-1
TGCGCCAGCAGCCCCGCAAACAAACAGGGTATTAGGACTGAAGCTTTCTTT	CASSPANKQGIRTEAFF	-	TRBV5-1	TRBJ1-1
TGTGCCACCAGCAGTGGACACCTGCAAGAGACCCAGTACTTC	CATSSGHLQETQYF	-	TRBV15	TRBJ2-5
TGTGCCAGCAGTGGGGGGGGCAGGAATCAGCCCCAGCATTTT	CASSGGGRNQPQHF	-	TRBV6-1	TRBJ1-5
TGTGCCAGCAGCGCGGGGGGGGGAAACACTGAAGCTTTCTTT	CASSAGGGNTEAFF	-	TRBV9	TRBJ1-1
TGCAGCGTTGAAGAATGGACAGGGAAAGAGACCCAGTACTTC	CSVEEWTGKETQYF	TRBD1	TRBV29-1	TRBJ2-5
TGTGCCAGCAGCGTCGACAGGGGAGATGGCTACACCTTC	CASSVDRGDGYTF	TRBD1	TRBV9	TRBJ1-2
TGTGCCAGCACGTCCGATCTAGCGGGGGGAGGAAGTGAGCAGTTCTTC	CASTSDLAGGGSEQFF	TRBD2	TRBV6-6	TRBJ2-1
TGTGCCAGCAGTCCGACAGGACCGAAAGAGCAGTACTTC	CASSPTGPKEQYF	-	TRBV6-1	TRBJ2-7
TGTGCCAGCAGCTCACAGGGGGTGAGATCCTACGAGCAGTACTTC	CASSSQGVRSYEQYF	TRBD1	TRBV28	TRBJ2-7
TGTGCCAGCAGTCCCGGTGTTCCGAACACTGAAGCTTTCTTT	CASSPGVPNTEAFF	-	TRBV27	TRBJ1-1
TGCGCCAGCAGCTTGGATGTGGGCCCCGGGGAGCTGTTTTTT	CASSLDVGPGELFF	-	TRBV5-1	TRBJ2-2
TGTGCCAGCAGTCCAGGAGGGCCTAGTTTTCGGAACACTGAAGCTTTCTTT	CASSPGGPSFRNTEAFF	-	TRBV25-1	TRBJ1-1
TGTGCCAGCAGCCCGAAACCGGGACAGGGTGCCTATGGCTACACCTTC	CASSPKPGQGAYGYTF	TRBD1	TRBV9	TRBJ1-2
TGTGCCAGCAGCCCCGTTTCGACAGGGCTCCGCACAGATACGCAGTATTTT	CASSPVSTGLRTDTQYF	TRBD1	TRBV7-2	TRBJ2-3
TGCGCCAGCAGCCAAGATACCGAACAGGGAGCTAACTATGGCTACACCTTC	CASSQDTEQGANYGYTF	-	TRBV4-3	TRBJ1-2
TGTGCCAGCAGCCACCGACAGGGGGCTACTGAAGCTTTCTTT	CASSHRQGATEAFF	TRBD1	TRBV11-3	TRBJ1-1
TGTGCCAGCAGCTTGGATCGGGGAAGGGAGACCCAGTACTTC	CASSLDRGRETQYF	-	TRBV5-5	TRBJ2-5